This T cell receptor beta chain is drawn from a study of beta chain features in type 1 diabetes. Study in general: All of the samples together had 107,917,701 sorted cells examined.

CDR1 and CDR2 (germline): LGHNA, YNFKEQ. The CDR3 is made up of 18 amino acids. V lost 1 base, J lost 2 bases, and 12 bases stayed unmatched. Investigators reverse transcribed all isolated RNA, so they sequenced expressed TCRB transcripts. Generated by immunoSEQ multiplex PCR, the TCRdb table keeps only in-frame clones and is missing some. Of about 140,000 clones in the sample, 6.9% were seen once. The chain couples TRBV4-2 to TRBJ2-3; 7 bases are shared with TRBD2. The sequencing input was central memory CD4+ T cells from blood. The TCR comes from a woman in her thirties in good health. This CDR3 is CASSQVDDAGVDTDTQYF. CDR3 bases: TGTGCCAGCAGCCAAGTCGACGATGCGGGAGTCGACACAGATACGCAGTATTTT.